These 6 T cell receptor beta chains were all obtained from the same sample, sequenced in a study of cytotoxic CD8 clonotypes in ibrutinib-treated CLL (dated by TCRdb to the early 2020s). The library came from the immunoSEQ multiplex PCR assay. The table was pulled from immuneACCESS by TCRdb, which kept in-frame rearrangements only. Such tables lose some clones; where checked, under half of the loss comes from unresolved V genes, and the rest has no known cause. This sample lists approximately 280,000 clones; roughly three quarters were detected once. Roughly 6% of the sample belongs to the ten largest clones. The sample's time point label, decoded: progressive disease on ibrutinib. Here the sequenced sample was PBMCs, taken at disease progression, from a patient treated with ibrutinib. Every receptor here comes from a human donor with chronic lymphocytic leukemia.

V usage is TRBV7-8 and J usage is TRBJ2-5, with D tentatively TRBD2 (6 bases). V gave up 5 bases and J gave up 14 bases, with 18 bases separating them. Germline CDR1 and CDR2: SGHVS and FQNEAQ. The CDR3 is 12 amino acids. Here the CDR3 reads CASSPHGGPCYF. The CDR3, as DNA: TGTGCCAGCAGCCCCCACGGGGGACCATGCTACTTC.

The V and J genes are TRBV25-1 and TRBJ1-3, with no clear D. The CDR3 spans 16 residues. Germline V lookup: CDR1 MGHDK, CDR2 SYGVNS. Between the trimmed V and J ends, which lost 5 bases and 8 bases, there was a span of 22 bases. The CDR3 DNA reads as TGTGCCAGCAGTCTATCCAAACTCGATCGGGATGACACCATATATTTT. Its protein product is CASSLSKLDRDDTIYF.

The gene calls are TRBV7-8 and TRBJ2-2; 10 nucleotides agree with TRBD2. Trimming at V came to 5 bases and at J to 5 bases, leaving 20 bases not matched to a gene. CDR3 length: 20 residues. Germline V gene sequence: CDR1 SGHVS, CDR2 FQNEAQ. The CDR3, as DNA: TGTGCCAGCAGCCCCCGAGCGTCTGGTAGAGCGGGAGGGAGGACCGGGGAGCTGTTTTTT. Translating gives CASSPRASGRAGGRTGELFF.

The chain couples TRBV19 to TRBJ1-1; no clear D gene. The CDR3 length is 13 residues. V was shortened by 0 bases and J by 10 bases, with 12 bases between the two germline ends. Germline CDR1 and CDR2: LNHDA and SQIVND (reference sequence). The CDR3 coding sequence is TGTGCCAGTAGTATAGAGGAGGATCTCGGAGCTTTCTTT. This sequence encodes CASSIEEDLGAFF.

The V gene is TRBV6-6, the J gene TRBJ2-2; D uncertain. The CDR3 consists of 12 residues. Germline CDR1 MNHNY, CDR2 SVGAGI (reference sequence). V lost 2 bases to trimming and J lost 6 bases, with 4 bases between them. DNA for the CDR3: TGTGCCAGCAGTTACGGGTCCGGGGAGCTGTTTTTT. Translation: CASSYGSGELFF.

CDR3 DNA sequence: TGTGCCAGCAGCCCAGAGAGGGGGCGGAACACTGAAGCTTTCTTT. Translation gives CASSPERGRNTEAFF. The chain couples TRBV9 to TRBJ1-1; 7 bases match TRBD1. The junction had 7 bases not matched to a gene; V was cut back by 4 bases and J by 1 base. This CDR3 region has 15 residues. CDR1 and CDR2 from the germline V gene are SGDLS and YYNGEE.